The rows below give T cell receptor beta chains drawn from one sample of a study of lymphopenia after photon versus proton radiotherapy. Only in-frame clones appear in the TCRdb table, and some are missing; sequencing was by immunoSEQ multiplex PCR. Counted here are 15,000 to 20,000 clones, around 84% occurring once; the ten biggest clones make up 20% to 25%. Here the sequenced sample was peripheral blood, taken from a patient treated with proton-based radiotherapy. The receptor set was obtained from a man in his 70s with pancreatic cancer. The CDR3 runs from the conserved cysteine through the conserved F or W. Each record gives: J gene, D gene, clone size, V gene, CDR3 protein, CDR3 DNA. D genes are given only for firm matches. Clone sizes are given selectively: once, few, many, or a class where the clone is expanded.

j_call: TRBJ2-3; d_call: NA; clone_size: NA; v_call: TRBV5-6; cdr3_aa: CASSLFPAAPSTDTQYF; cdr3_nt: TGTGCCAGCAGCTTGTTTCCCGCGGCCCCTAGCACAGATACGCAGTATTTT
j_call: TRBJ2-7; d_call: NA; clone_size: few; v_call: TRBV28; cdr3_aa: CASSPTGREQYF; cdr3_nt: TGTGCCAGCAGTCCTACTGGACGAGAGCAGTACTTC
j_call: TRBJ1-1; d_call: NA; clone_size: few; v_call: TRBV11-2; cdr3_aa: CASSPGGLFRRTEAFF; cdr3_nt: TGTGCCAGCAGCCCGGGGGGGCTTTTCCGGAGGACTGAAGCTTTCTTT
j_call: TRBJ1-1; d_call: NA; clone_size: few; v_call: TRBV6-1; cdr3_aa: CASSEGGAPTEAFF; cdr3_nt: TGTGCCAGCAGTGAAGGAGGGGCCCCCACTGAAGCTTTCTTT
j_call: TRBJ1-1; d_call: NA; clone_size: NA; v_call: TRBV5-1; cdr3_aa: CASSLPPGNTEAFF; cdr3_nt: TGCGCCAGCAGCCTCCCCCCGGGGAACACTGAAGCTTTCTTT
j_call: TRBJ2-5; d_call: NA; clone_size: NA; v_call: TRBV4-1; cdr3_aa: CASSQNYAGSNQETQYF; cdr3_nt: TGCGCCAGCAGCCAGAATTATGCGGGATCAAACCAAGAGACCCAGTACTTC
j_call: TRBJ2-6; d_call: NA; clone_size: NA; v_call: TRBV19; cdr3_aa: CASSTRDMSSGANVLTF; cdr3_nt: TGTGCCAGTAGTACCCGGGACATGAGCTCTGGGGCCAACGTCCTGACTTTC
j_call: TRBJ1-2; d_call: NA; clone_size: NA; v_call: TRBV5-1; cdr3_aa: CASSPARGNYGYTF; cdr3_nt: TGCGCCAGCAGCCCAGCGAGGGGGAACTATGGCTACACCTTC
j_call: TRBJ2-1; d_call: TRBD2; clone_size: NA; v_call: TRBV29-1; cdr3_aa: CSVGVGLAGGSEQFF; cdr3_nt: TGCAGCGTTGGGGTCGGTCTAGCGGGAGGAAGTGAGCAGTTCTTC
j_call: TRBJ1-2; d_call: NA; clone_size: NA; v_call: TRBV5-1; cdr3_aa: CASSQSDGRYGYTF; cdr3_nt: TGCGCCAGCAGCCAAAGCGACGGGAGGTATGGCTACACCTTC
j_call: TRBJ2-7; d_call: NA; clone_size: once; v_call: TRBV27; cdr3_aa: CASRSSGTGEQYF; cdr3_nt: TGTGCCAGCAGATCCTCGGGTACGGGCGAGCAGTACTTC
j_call: TRBJ2-7; d_call: NA; clone_size: once; v_call: TRBV6-6; cdr3_aa: CASSYSLGEQYF; cdr3_nt: TGTGCCAGCAGTTATTCTCTCGGCGAGCAGTACTTC
j_call: TRBJ1-2; d_call: NA; clone_size: NA; v_call: TRBV6-1; cdr3_aa: CASSAMFNNYGYTF; cdr3_nt: TGTGCCAGCAGTGCGATGTTTAATAACTATGGCTACACCTTC
j_call: TRBJ1-4; d_call: NA; clone_size: NA; v_call: TRBV28; cdr3_aa: CASGRGREKLFF; cdr3_nt: TGTGCCAGCGGTAGGGGGAGGGAAAAACTGTTTTTT
j_call: TRBJ1-1; d_call: NA; clone_size: NA; v_call: TRBV29-1; cdr3_aa: CSVVGGVNTEAFF; cdr3_nt: TGCAGCGTTGTGGGGGGGGTGAACACTGAAGCTTTCTTT
j_call: TRBJ1-2; d_call: TRBD1; clone_size: few; v_call: TRBV6-1; cdr3_aa: CASSEGGQGLGVDGYTF; cdr3_nt: TGTGCCAGCAGTGAAGGGGGACAGGGTTTAGGCGTGGATGGCTACACCTTC
j_call: TRBJ2-7; d_call: TRBD1; clone_size: NA; v_call: TRBV11-3; cdr3_aa: CASSHARGTGWYEQYF; cdr3_nt: TGTGCCAGCAGCCACGCGAGGGGGACAGGGTGGTACGAGCAGTACTTC
j_call: TRBJ1-3; d_call: NA; clone_size: NA; v_call: TRBV7-9; cdr3_aa: CASSPTGQAGHTIYF; cdr3_nt: TGTGCCAGCAGCCCAACCGGGCAGGCCGGGCACACCATATATTTT
j_call: TRBJ1-1; d_call: NA; clone_size: NA; v_call: TRBV6-1; cdr3_aa: CASREYTGNTEAFF; cdr3_nt: TGTGCCAGCAGGGAATACACAGGGAACACTGAAGCTTTCTTT
j_call: TRBJ2-1; d_call: TRBD2; clone_size: NA; v_call: TRBV7-3; cdr3_aa: CASSLGGGRYNEQFF; cdr3_nt: TGTGCCAGCAGCTTAGGAGGCGGGAGGTACAATGAGCAGTTCTTC
j_call: TRBJ2-5; d_call: NA; clone_size: NA; v_call: TRBV7-2; cdr3_aa: CASSFLETQYF; cdr3_nt: TGTGCCAGCAGCTTTTTAGAGACCCAGTACTTC
j_call: TRBJ1-2; d_call: NA; clone_size: NA; v_call: TRBV2; cdr3_aa: CASGQEGSYGYTF; cdr3_nt: TGTGCCAGCGGTCAGGAGGGAAGCTATGGCTACACCTTC
j_call: TRBJ1-2; d_call: TRBD1; clone_size: NA; v_call: TRBV9; cdr3_aa: CASSSPYELGQGTYGYTF; cdr3_nt: TGTGCCAGCAGCTCACCTTATGAGTTAGGACAGGGGACATATGGCTACACCTTC
j_call: TRBJ1-2; d_call: NA; clone_size: NA; v_call: TRBV19; cdr3_aa: CASRGEASGYTF; cdr3_nt: TGTGCCAGTAGAGGGGAGGCGAGCGGCTACACCTTC
j_call: TRBJ1-2; d_call: NA; clone_size: NA; v_call: TRBV5-4; cdr3_aa: CASSPGGNHYGYTF; cdr3_nt: TGTGCCAGCAGCCCTGGAGGTAATCATTATGGCTACACCTTC
j_call: TRBJ2-1; d_call: NA; clone_size: NA; v_call: TRBV7-9; cdr3_aa: CASTKRFEQFF; cdr3_nt: TGTGCCAGCACGAAAAGGTTTGAGCAGTTCTTC
j_call: TRBJ2-5; d_call: NA; clone_size: NA; v_call: TRBV10-3; cdr3_aa: CAISVEWPSETQYF; cdr3_nt: TGTGCCATCAGTGTAGAATGGCCCTCAGAGACCCAGTACTTC
j_call: TRBJ1-1; d_call: NA; clone_size: NA; v_call: TRBV11-3; cdr3_aa: CASGLGQVNTEAFF; cdr3_nt: TGTGCCAGCGGGCTGGGGCAGGTCAACACTGAAGCTTTCTTT
j_call: TRBJ2-7; d_call: TRBD1; clone_size: NA; v_call: TRBV7-9; cdr3_aa: CASSSTGAPYEQYF; cdr3_nt: TGTGCCAGCAGCTCGACAGGGGCGCCCTACGAGCAGTACTTC
j_call: TRBJ1-3; d_call: NA; clone_size: NA; v_call: TRBV5-5; cdr3_aa: CASSLTGSTNTIYF; cdr3_nt: TGTGCCAGCAGCTTAACAGGGAGTACAAACACCATATATTTT
j_call: TRBJ2-1; d_call: NA; clone_size: NA; v_call: TRBV29-1; cdr3_aa: CSVEARPNYNEQFF; cdr3_nt: TGCAGCGTTGAGGCCAGGCCGAACTACAATGAGCAGTTCTTC